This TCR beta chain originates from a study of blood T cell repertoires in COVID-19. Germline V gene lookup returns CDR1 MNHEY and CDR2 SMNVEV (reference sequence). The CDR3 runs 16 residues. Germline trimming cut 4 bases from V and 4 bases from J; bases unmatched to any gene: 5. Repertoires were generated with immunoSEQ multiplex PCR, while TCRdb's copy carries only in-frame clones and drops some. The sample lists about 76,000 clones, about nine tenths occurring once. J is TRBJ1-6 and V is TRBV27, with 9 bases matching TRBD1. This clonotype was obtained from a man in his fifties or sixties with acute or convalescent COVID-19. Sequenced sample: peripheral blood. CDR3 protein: CASSSRTGVYNSPLHF. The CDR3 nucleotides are TGTGCCAGCAGTTCCCGGACAGGGGTTTATAATTCACCCCTCCACTTT.